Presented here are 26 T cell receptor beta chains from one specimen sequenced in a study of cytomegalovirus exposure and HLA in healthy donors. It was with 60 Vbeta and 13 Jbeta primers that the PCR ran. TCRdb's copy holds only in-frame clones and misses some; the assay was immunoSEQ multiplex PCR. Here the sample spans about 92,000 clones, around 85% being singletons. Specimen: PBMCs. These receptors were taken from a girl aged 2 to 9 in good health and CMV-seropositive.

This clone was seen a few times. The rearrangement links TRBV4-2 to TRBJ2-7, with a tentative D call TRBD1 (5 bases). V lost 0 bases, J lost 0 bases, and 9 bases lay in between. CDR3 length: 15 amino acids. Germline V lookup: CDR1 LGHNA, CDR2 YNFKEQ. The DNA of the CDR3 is TGTGCCAGCAGCCAAGATGGGGCTAGCTCCTACGAGCAGTACTTC. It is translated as CASSQDGASSYEQYF.

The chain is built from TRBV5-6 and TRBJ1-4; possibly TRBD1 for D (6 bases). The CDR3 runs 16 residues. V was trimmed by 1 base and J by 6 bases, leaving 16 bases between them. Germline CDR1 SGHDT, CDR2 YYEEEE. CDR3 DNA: TGTGCCAGCAGCTTGTCCCCCCTATACAGGGATGAAAAACTGTTTTTT. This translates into CASSLSPLYRDEKLFF. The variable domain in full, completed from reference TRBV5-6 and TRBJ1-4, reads DAGVTQSPTHLIKTRGQQVTLRCSPKSGHDTVSWYQQALGQGPQFIFQYYEEEERQRGNFPDRFSGHQFPNYSSELNVNALLLGDSALYLCASSLSPLYRDEKLFFGSGTQLSVL.

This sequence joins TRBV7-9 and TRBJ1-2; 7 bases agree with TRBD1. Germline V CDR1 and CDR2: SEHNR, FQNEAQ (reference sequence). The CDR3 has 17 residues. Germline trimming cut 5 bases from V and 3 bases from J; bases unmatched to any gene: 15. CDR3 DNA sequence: TGTGCCAGCAGCCCCCGGCTTTCAGAGGGGACAGACTATGGCTACACCTTC. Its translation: CASSPRLSEGTDYGYTF.

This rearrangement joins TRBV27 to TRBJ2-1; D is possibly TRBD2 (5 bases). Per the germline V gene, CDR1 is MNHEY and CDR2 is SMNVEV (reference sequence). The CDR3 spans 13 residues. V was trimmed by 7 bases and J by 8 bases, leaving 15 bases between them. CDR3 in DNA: TGTGCCAGCACACCCCTTGGGCGGGATGAGCAGTTCTTC. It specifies CASTPLGRDEQFF.

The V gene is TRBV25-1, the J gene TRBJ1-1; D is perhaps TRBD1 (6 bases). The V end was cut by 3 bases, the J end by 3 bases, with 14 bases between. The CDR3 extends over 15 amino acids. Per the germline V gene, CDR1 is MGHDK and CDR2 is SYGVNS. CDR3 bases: TGTGCCAGCAGTGAGATCACAGGGAGAGACACTGAAGCTTTCTTT. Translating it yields CASSEITGRDTEAFF.

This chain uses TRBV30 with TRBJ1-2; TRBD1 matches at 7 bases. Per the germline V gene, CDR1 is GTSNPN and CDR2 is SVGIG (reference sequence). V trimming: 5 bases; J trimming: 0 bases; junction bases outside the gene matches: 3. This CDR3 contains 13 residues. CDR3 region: CAWGDSANYGYTF. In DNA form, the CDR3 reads TGTGCCTGGGGGGACAGCGCTAACTATGGCTACACCTTC.

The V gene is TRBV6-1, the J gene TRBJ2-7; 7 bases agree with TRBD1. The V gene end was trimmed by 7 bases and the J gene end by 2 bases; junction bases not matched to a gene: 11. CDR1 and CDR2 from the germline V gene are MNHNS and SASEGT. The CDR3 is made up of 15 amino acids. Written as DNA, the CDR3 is TGTGCCAGCAATATATACAGGGGACCAACCTACGAGCAGTACTTC. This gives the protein CASNIYRGPTYEQYF.

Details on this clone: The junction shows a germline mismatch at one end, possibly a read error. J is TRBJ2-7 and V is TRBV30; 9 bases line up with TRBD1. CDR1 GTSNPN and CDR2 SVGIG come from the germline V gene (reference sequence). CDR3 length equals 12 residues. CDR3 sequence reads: CAWKRASGQGNF. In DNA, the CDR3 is TGTGCCTGGAAAAGGGCCTCGGGACAGGGTAACTTC.

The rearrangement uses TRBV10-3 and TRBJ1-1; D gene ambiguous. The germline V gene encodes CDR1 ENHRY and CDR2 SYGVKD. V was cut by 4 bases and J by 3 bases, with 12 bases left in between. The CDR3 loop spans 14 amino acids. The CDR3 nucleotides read TGTGCCATCAGTGGAAGGATAGCGGACACTGAAGCTTTCTTT. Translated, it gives CAISGRIADTEAFF.

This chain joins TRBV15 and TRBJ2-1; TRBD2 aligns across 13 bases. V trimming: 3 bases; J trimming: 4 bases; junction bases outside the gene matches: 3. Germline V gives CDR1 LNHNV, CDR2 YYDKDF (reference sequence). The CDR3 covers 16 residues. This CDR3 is CATSSGTSGDYNEQFF. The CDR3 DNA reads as TGTGCCACCAGCAGCGGGACTAGCGGGGATTACAATGAGCAGTTCTTC.

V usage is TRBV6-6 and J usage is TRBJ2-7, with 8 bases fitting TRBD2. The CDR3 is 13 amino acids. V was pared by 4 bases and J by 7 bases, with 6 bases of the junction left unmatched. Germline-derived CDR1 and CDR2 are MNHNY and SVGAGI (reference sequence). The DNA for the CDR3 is TGTGCCAGCAGTTCTCCACTAGCGGATGAGCAGTACTTC. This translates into CASSSPLADEQYF.

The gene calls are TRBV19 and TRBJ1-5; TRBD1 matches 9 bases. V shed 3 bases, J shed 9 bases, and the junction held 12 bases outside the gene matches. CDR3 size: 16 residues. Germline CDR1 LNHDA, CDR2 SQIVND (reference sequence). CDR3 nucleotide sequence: TGTGCCAGTAGTATCCAAAGACAGGGGGTAAGCCTGCCCCAGCATTTT. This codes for CASSIQRQGVSLPQHF.

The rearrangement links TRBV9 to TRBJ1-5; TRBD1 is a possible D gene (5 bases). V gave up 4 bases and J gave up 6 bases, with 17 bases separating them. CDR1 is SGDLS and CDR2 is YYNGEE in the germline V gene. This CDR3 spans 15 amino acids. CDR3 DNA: TGTGCCAGCAGCCCCCACTGGGGCTTAGGTCAGCCCCAGCATTTT. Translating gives CASSPHWGLGQPQHF.

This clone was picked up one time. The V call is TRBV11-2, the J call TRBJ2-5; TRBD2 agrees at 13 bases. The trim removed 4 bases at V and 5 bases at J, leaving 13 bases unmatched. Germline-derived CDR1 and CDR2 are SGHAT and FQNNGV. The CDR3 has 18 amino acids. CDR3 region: CASSWGPGLAGLEETQYF. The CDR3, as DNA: TGTGCCAGCAGCTGGGGCCCGGGACTAGCGGGATTGGAGGAGACCCAGTACTTC.

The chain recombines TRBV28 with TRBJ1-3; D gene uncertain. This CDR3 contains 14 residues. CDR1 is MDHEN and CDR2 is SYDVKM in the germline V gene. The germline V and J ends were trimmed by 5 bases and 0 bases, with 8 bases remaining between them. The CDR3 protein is CASSGQDSGNTIYF. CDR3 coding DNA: TGTGCCAGCAGTGGCCAGGACTCTGGAAACACCATATATTTT.

The CDR3 reads CASRRGSAYNEQFF. As DNA, the CDR3 is TGTGCCTCCCGCCGGGGGAGCGCCTACAATGAGCAGTTCTTC. This chain links TRBV19 with TRBJ2-1; TRBD2 is a possible D gene (6 bases). Germline CDR1 and CDR2: LNHDA and SQIVND (reference sequence). V dropped 11 bases and J dropped 2 bases, with 16 bases sitting between them. This CDR3 spans 14 amino acids.

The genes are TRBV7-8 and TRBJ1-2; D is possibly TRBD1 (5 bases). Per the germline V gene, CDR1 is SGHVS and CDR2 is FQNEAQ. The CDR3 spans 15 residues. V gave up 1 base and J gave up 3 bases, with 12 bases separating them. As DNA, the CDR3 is TGTGCCAGCAGCTTAGATCGGGGGAACGACTATGGCTACACCTTC. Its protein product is CASSLDRGNDYGYTF.

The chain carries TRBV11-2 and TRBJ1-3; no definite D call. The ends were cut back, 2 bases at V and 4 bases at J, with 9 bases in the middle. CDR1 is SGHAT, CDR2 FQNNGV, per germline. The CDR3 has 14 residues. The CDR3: CASSLPVTGNTIYF. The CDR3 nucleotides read TGTGCCAGCAGCTTACCCGTCACAGGAAACACCATATATTTT.

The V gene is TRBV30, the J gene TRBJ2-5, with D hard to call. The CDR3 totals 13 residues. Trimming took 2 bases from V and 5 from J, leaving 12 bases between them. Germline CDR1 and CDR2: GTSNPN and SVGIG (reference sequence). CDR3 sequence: CAWSPSSRETQYF. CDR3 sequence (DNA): TGTGCCTGGAGTCCCTCCTCCCGGGAGACCCAGTACTTC.

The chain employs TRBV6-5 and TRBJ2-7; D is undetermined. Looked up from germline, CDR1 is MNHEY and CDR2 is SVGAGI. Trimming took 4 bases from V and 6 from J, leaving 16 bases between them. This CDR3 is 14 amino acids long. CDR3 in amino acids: CASSSSAVSSEQYF. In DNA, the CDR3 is TGTGCCAGCAGTTCCTCCGCGGTTAGCTCCGAGCAGTACTTC.

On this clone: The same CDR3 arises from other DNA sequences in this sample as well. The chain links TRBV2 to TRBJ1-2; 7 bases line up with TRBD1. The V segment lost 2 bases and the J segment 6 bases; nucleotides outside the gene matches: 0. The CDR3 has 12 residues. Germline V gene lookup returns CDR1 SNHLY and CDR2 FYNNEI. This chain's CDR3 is CASSETGDGYTF. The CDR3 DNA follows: TGTGCCAGCAGTGAAACAGGGGATGGCTACACCTTC.

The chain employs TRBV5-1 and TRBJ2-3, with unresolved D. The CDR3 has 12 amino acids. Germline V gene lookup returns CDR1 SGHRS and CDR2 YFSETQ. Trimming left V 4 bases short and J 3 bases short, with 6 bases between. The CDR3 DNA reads TGCGCCAGCAGCCGTCAGACAGATACGCAGTATTTT. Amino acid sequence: CASSRQTDTQYF.

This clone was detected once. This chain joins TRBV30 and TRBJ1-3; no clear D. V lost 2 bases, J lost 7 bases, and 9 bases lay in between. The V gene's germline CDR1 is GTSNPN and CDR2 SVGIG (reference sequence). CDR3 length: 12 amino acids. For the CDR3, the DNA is TGTGCCTGGAGTTCCAGATTGAACACCATATATTTT. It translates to CAWSSRLNTIYF.

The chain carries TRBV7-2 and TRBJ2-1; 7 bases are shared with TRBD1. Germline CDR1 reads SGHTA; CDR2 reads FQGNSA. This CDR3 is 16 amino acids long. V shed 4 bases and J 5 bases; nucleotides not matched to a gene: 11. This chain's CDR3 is CASSSPPGQWNNEQFF. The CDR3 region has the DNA TGTGCCAGCAGCTCGCCGCCGGGACAGTGGAACAATGAGCAGTTCTTC.

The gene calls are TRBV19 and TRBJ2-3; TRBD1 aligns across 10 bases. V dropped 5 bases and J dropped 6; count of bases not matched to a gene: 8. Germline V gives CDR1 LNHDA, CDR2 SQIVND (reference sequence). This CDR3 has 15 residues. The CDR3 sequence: CASSSWTGGRDTQYF. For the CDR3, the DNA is TGTGCCAGTAGTTCGTGGACAGGGGGTAGGGATACGCAGTATTTT.

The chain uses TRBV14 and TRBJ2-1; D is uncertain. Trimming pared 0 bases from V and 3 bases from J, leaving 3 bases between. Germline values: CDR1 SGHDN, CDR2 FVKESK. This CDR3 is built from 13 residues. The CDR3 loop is CASSQDLYNEQFF. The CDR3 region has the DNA TGTGCCAGCAGCCAAGACCTCTACAATGAGCAGTTCTTC. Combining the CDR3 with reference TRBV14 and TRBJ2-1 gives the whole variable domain EAGVTQFPSHSVIEKGQTVTLRCDPISGHDNLYWYRRVMGKEIKFLLHFVKESKQDESGMPNNRFLAERTGGTYSTLKVQPAELEDSGVYFCASSQDLYNEQFFGPGTRLTVL.